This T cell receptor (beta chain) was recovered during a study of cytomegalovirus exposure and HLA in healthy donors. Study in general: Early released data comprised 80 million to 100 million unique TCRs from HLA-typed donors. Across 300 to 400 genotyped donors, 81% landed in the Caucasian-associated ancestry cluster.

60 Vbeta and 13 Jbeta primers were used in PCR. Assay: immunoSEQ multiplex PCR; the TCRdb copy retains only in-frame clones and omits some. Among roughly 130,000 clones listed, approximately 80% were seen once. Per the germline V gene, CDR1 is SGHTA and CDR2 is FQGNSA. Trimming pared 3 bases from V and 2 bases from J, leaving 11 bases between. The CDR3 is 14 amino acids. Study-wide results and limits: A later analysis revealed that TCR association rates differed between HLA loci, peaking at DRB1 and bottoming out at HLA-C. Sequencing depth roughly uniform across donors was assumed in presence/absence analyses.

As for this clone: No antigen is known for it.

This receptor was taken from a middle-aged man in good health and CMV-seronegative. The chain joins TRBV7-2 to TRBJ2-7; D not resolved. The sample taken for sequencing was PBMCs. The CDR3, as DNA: TGTGCCAGCAGCTTCTTTCGCGGCCCCTACGAGCAGTACTTC. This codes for CASSFFRGPYEQYF.